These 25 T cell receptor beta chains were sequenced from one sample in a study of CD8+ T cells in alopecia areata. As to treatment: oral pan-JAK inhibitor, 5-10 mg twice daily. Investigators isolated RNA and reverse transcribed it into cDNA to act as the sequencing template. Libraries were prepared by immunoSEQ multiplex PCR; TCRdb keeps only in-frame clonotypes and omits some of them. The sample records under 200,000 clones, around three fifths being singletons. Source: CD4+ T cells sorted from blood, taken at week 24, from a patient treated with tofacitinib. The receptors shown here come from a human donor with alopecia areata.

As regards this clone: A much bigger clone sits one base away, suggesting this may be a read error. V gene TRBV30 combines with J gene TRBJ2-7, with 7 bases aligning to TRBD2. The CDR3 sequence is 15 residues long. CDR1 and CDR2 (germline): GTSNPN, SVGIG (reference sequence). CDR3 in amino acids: CAWSAPIAGSYERYF. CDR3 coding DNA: TGTGCCTGGAGCGCCCCCATAGCGGGTTCCTACGAGCGGTACTTC.

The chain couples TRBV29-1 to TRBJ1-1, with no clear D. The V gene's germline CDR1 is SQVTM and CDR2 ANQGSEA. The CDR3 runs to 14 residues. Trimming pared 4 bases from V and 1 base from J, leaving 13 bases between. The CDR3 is CSVGIAGWNTEAFF. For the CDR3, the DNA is TGCAGCGTTGGGATCGCCGGGTGGAACACTGAAGCTTTCTTT.

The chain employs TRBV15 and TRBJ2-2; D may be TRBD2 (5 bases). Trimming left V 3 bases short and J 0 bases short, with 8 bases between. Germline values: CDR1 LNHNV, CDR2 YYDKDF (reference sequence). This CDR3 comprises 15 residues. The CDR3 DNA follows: TGTGCCACCAGCAGCCAACTAGCGAACACCGGGGAGCTGTTTTTT. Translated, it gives CATSSQLANTGELFF.

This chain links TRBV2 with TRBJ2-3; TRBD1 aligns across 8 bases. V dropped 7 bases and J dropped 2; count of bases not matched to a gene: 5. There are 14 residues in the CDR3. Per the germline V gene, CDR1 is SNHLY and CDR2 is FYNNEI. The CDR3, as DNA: TGTGCCAGCAAAATACAGGGGGACACAGATACGCAGTATTTT. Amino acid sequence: CASKIQGDTDTQYF.

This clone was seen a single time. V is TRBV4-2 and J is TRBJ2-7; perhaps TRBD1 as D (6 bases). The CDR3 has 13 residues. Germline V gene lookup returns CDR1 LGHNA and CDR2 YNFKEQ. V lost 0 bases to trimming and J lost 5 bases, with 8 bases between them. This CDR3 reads CASSQDNRDEQYF. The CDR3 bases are TGTGCCAGCAGCCAAGACAACAGGGACGAGCAGTACTTC.

DNA of the CDR3: TGCGCCAGCAGCTTGACAGGGGTGGAGACCCAGTACTTC. As protein: CASSLTGVETQYF. V and J are TRBV4-1 and TRBJ2-5; 8 bases are shared with TRBD1. V dropped 5 bases and J dropped 5; count of bases not matched to a gene: 4. The germline V gene has CDR1 MGHRA and CDR2 YSYEKL. The CDR3 is 13 amino acids.

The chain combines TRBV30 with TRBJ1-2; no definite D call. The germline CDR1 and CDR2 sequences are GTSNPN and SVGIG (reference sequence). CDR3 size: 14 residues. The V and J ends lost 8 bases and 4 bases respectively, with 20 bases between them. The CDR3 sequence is CARRRKKPGYGYTF. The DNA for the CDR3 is TGTGCCCGACGGCGTAAAAAACCCGGCTATGGCTACACCTTC.

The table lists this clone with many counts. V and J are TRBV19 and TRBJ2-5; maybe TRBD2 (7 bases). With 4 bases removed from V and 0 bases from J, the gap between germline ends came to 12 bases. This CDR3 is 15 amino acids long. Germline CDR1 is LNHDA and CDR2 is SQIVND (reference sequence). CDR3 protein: CASSSGGKYQETQYF. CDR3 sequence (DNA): TGTGCCAGTAGTAGCGGGGGCAAGTACCAAGAGACCCAGTACTTC.

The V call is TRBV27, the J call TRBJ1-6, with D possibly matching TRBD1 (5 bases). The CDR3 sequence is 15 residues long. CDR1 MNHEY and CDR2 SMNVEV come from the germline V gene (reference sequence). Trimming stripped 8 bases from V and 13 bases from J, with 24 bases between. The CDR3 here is CASGSVGHVSSPLHF. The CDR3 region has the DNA TGTGCCAGCGGATCAGTAGGACACGTCTCAAGCCCCCTCCACTTT.

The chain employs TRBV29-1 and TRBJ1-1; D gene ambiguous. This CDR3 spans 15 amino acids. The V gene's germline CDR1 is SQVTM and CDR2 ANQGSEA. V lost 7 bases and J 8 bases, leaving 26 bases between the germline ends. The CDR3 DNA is TGCAGCGCTGGAGACGCCGCCCGGCGGTTAACCGAAGCTTTCTTT. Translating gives CSAGDAARRLTEAFF.

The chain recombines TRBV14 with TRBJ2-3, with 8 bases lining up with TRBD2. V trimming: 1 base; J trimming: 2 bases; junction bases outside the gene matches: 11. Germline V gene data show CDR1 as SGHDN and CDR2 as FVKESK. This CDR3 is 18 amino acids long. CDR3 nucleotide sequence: TGTGCCAGCAGCCAAGTCAGCGGGGGCCGCACTCTCACAGATACGCAGTATTTT. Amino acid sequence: CASSQVSGGRTLTDTQYF.

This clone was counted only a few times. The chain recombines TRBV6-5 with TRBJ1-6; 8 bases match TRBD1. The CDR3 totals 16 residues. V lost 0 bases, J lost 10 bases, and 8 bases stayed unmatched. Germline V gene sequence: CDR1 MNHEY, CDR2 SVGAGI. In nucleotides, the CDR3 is TGTGCCAGCAGTTACTCGCTGGGGACAGGCGAATCACCCCTCCACTTT. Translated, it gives CASSYSLGTGESPLHF.

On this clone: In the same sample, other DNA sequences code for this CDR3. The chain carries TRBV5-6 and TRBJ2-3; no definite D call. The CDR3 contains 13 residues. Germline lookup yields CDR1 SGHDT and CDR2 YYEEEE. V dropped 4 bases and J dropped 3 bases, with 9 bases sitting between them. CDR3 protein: CASSLLGTDTQYF. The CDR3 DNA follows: TGTGCCAGCAGCCTGTTAGGAACAGATACGCAGTATTTT.

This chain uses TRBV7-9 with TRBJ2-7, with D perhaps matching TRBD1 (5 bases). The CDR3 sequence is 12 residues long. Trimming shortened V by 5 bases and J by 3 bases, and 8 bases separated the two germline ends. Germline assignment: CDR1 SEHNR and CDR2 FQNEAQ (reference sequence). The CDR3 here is CASSHDSYEQYF. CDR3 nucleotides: TGTGCCAGCAGCCACGACAGCTACGAGCAGTACTTC.

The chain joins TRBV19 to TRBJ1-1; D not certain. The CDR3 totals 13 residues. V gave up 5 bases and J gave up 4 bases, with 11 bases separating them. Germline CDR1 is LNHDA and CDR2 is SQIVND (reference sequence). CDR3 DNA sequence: TGTGCCAGTAGTTATCGACCGGGCACTGAAGCTTTCTTT. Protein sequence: CASSYRPGTEAFF.

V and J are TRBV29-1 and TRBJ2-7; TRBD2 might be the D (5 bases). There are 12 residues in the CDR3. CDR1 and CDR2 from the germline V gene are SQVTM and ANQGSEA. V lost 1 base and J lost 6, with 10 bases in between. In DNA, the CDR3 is TGCAGCGTTGAAGTGGCCGGGGTCGAGCAGTACTTC. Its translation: CSVEVAGVEQYF.

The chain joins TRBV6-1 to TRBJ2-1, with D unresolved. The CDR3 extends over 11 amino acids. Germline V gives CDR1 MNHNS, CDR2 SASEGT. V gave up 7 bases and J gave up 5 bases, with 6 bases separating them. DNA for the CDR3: TGTGCCAGCACTTTGAACAATGAGCAGTTCTTC. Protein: CASTLNNEQFF.

The CDR3, as DNA: TGCAGCGTTGAGGGGACAGGAGAAATCAACACCATATATTTT. Translated, it gives CSVEGTGEINTIYF. The J gene is TRBJ1-3, the V gene TRBV29-1; 8 nucleotides match TRBD1. The junction had 8 bases not matched to a gene; V was cut back by 3 bases and J by 7 bases. The CDR3 is made up of 14 amino acids. Germline V gives CDR1 SQVTM, CDR2 ANQGSEA.

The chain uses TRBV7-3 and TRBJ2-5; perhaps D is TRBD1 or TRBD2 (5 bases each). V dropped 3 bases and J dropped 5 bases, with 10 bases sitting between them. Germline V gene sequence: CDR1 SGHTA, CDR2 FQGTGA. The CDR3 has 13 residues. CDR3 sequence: CASSFGGTETQYF. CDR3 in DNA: TGTGCCAGCAGCTTTGGGGGTACGGAGACCCAGTACTTC.

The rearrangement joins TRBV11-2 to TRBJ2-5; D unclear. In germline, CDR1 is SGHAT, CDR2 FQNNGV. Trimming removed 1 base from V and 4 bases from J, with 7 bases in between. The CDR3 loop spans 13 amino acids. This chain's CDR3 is CASSLGRLETQYF. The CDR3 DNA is TGTGCCAGCAGCTTAGGACGTTTAGAGACCCAGTACTTC.

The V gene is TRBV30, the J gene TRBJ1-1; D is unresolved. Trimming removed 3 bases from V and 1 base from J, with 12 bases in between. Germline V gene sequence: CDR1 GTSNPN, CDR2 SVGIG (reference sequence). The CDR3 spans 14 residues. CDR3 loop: CAWSPGISNTEAFF. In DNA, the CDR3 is TGTGCCTGGAGCCCCGGGATATCGAACACTGAAGCTTTCTTT.

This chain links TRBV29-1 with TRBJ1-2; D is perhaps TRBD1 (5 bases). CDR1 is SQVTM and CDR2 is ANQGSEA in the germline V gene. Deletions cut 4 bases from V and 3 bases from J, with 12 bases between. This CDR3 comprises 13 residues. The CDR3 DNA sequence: TGCAGCGTTGGGGCAGGGACCGACTATGGCTACACCTTC. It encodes CSVGAGTDYGYTF.

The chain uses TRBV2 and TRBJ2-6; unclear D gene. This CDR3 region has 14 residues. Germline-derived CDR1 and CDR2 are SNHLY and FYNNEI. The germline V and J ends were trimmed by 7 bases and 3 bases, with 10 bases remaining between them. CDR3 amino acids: CASTSPGGANVLTF. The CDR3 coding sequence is TGTGCCAGCACCTCACCGGGTGGGGCCAACGTCCTGACTTTC.

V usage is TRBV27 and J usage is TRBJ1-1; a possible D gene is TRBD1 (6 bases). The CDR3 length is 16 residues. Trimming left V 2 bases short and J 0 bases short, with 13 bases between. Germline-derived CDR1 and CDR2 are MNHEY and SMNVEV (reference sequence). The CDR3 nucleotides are TGTGCCAGCAGTTTAGGGGTGAGGACAGTGAACACTGAAGCTTTCTTT. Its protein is CASSLGVRTVNTEAFF.

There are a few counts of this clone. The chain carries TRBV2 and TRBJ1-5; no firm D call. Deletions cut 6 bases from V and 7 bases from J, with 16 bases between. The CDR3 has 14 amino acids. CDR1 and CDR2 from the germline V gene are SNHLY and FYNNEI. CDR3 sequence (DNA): TGTGCCAGCAGCGCTGGGCAGTGGAACCAGCCCCAGCATTTT. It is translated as CASSAGQWNQPQHF.